Here is one TCR beta chain with its context. The antigen remains undetermined. Germline CDR1 is MNHEY and CDR2 is SMNVEV (reference sequence). The CDR3 contains 13 residues. V shed 4 bases and J shed 8 bases, with 14 bases lying between them. The sample is drawn from a study of OX40 agonist ivuxolimab in advanced cancers. Background on the study: Partial responses were seen in three patients, one with hepatocellular carcinoma and two with cutaneous melanoma. Broader study findings: At 0.1 to 3.0 mg/kg and by week 6, CD4+ and CD8+ T cells in the blood had expanded clonally.

TCRdb keeps only in-frame clones here, not all; method: immunoSEQ multiplex PCR. The sample consists of roughly 89,000 clones, about 87% of them appearing once. The TCR originated in an adult with an advanced solid tumor such as melanoma, head and neck, liver or kidney cancer. Here the sequenced sample was CD4+ or CD8+ T cells sorted from blood, taken in a trial of the OX40 agonist ivuxolimab. The chain links TRBV27 to TRBJ1-1; weak D call: TRBD1 (5 bases). The CDR3 DNA sequence: TGTGCCAGCAGTTCGGGACTATCCGCCGAAGCTTTCTTT. This translates into CASSSGLSAEAFF.